One sample yielded the 14 T cell receptor beta chains listed below, sequenced in a study of T cells after yellow fever vaccination. In TCRdb, the 5' RACE reads were re-called with MiXCR into one record per CDR3 protein. The sample carries about 500,000 distinct CDR3 sequences, about a sixth recorded once. This sample comprised PBMCs, obtained less than 6 days after the first yellow fever vaccination. The receptors here all came from a man aged 18 to 29 who received the YFV17D yellow fever vaccine.

CDR3 DNA sequence: TGTGCCATCAGTGACCCCGGAGGGACAGGGTATACAGATACGCAGTATTTT. Amino acid sequence: CAISDPGGTGYTDTQYF. V gene TRBV10-3 combines with J gene TRBJ2-3; 9 nucleotides line up with TRBD1. Unmatched junction bases numbered 10, after V lost 3 bases and J lost 3 bases. CDR1 and CDR2 (germline): ENHRY, SYGVKD. CDR3 length: 17 amino acids.

The chain is built from TRBV7-9 and TRBJ1-2; TRBD1 might be the D (6 bases). The CDR3 is 14 residues long. The V end lost 7 bases, the J end lost 6 bases, and 18 bases lay between the germline ends. CDR1 is SEHNR and CDR2 is FQNEAQ in the germline V gene (reference sequence). The CDR3 region has the DNA TGTGCCAGCACCCCCTCCCGGGGGGCCCATGGCTACACCTTC. Protein sequence: CASTPSRGAHGYTF.

The genes are TRBV9 and TRBJ2-7; 8 positions match TRBD2. Germline V gene data show CDR1 as SGDLS and CDR2 as YYNGEE. CDR3 length: 16 residues. The V and J ends lost 4 bases and 2 bases, in that order; junction bases with no gene match: 11. Here the CDR3 reads CASSITGAGGTYEQYF. As DNA, the CDR3 is TGTGCCAGCAGCATAACGGGGGCGGGGGGAACCTACGAGCAGTACTTC.

This clonotype came up a few times. The V gene is TRBV4-1, the J gene TRBJ1-2; tentative D call: TRBD1 (6 bases). Germline CDR1 reads MGHRA; CDR2 reads YSYEKL. The length of the CDR3 is 15 residues. V was clipped by 1 base and J by 7 bases, with 16 bases between them. The CDR3 loop is CASSQGRGGGLGYTF. CDR3 nucleotide sequence: TGCGCCAGCAGCCAAGGCCGGGGAGGGGGTCTTGGCTACACCTTC.

The chain is built from TRBV20-1 and TRBJ1-2; TRBD1 might be the D (6 bases). The CDR3 spans 15 residues. The V and J ends lost 0 bases and 8 bases respectively, with 19 bases between them. Germline values: CDR1 DFQATT, CDR2 SNEGSKA (reference sequence). For the CDR3, the DNA is TGCAGTGCTAGAGATATCCCCGGACAGAGGGTCGGCTACACCTTC. Translation gives CSARDIPGQRVGYTF.

This clonotype has just a few counts. The J gene is TRBJ2-2, the V gene TRBV12-3 or TRBV12-4; 7 bases are a match to TRBD1. The CDR3 totals 16 residues. V shed 2 bases, J shed 0 bases, and the junction held 3 bases outside the gene matches. This chain's CDR3 is CASSLIGTANTGELFF. The CDR3, as DNA: TGTGCCAGCAGTTTAATCGGGACAGCGAACACCGGGGAGCTGTTTTTT.

This chain connects TRBV4-2 to TRBJ2-3; D call uncertain. The V and J ends lost 1 base and 4 bases respectively, with 18 bases between them. This CDR3 comprises 17 residues. Germline V CDR1 and CDR2: LGHNA, YNFKEQ. CDR3 residues: CASSQGLTHGNSDTQYF. The CDR3 DNA reads as TGTGCCAGCAGCCAAGGCTTGACACATGGAAACTCAGATACGCAGTATTTT.

The chain combines TRBV3-1 with TRBJ2-3; D is perhaps TRBD2 (5 bases). Germline CDR1 is LGHDT and CDR2 is YNNKEL (reference sequence). The CDR3 totals 16 residues. Trimming stripped 1 base from V and 0 bases from J, with 11 bases between. This CDR3 is CASSQGIARSTDTQYF. DNA for the CDR3: TGTGCCAGCAGCCAAGGTATAGCGAGAAGCACAGATACGCAGTATTTT.

V usage is TRBV11-2 and J usage is TRBJ2-7, with 10 bases matching TRBD2. V shed 6 bases and J 3 bases; nucleotides not matched to a gene: 2. CDR1 SGHAT and CDR2 FQNNGV come from the germline V gene. The CDR3 loop spans 13 amino acids. The DNA of the CDR3 is TGTGCCAGCAGACTAGCGGGGTTCTACGAGCAGTACTTC. This sequence encodes CASRLAGFYEQYF.

V and J are TRBV20-1 and TRBJ2-7; 8 bases align to TRBD2. Germline V gene data show CDR1 as DFQATT and CDR2 as SNEGSKA (reference sequence). V was clipped by 0 bases and J by 3 bases; unmatched bases: 10. The CDR3 has 16 residues. For the CDR3, the DNA is TGCAGTGCTAGAGATCGGGGGGGCGAGAACTTCTACGAGCAGTACGTC. Its translation: CSARDRGGENFYEQYV.

CDR3 bases: TGTGCCAGCTCACCGGATGGTGAAAAACTGTTTTTT. It yields the protein CASSPDGEKLFF. This chain links TRBV18 with TRBJ1-4; D remains ambiguous. Germline V lookup: CDR1 KGHSH, CDR2 LQKENI. With 3 bases removed from V and 7 bases from J, the gap between germline ends came to 6 bases. The CDR3 extends over 12 amino acids.

This clonotype was found a few times. The rearrangement uses TRBV10-2 and TRBJ1-2; 8 bases line up with TRBD1. The CDR3 extends over 17 amino acids. Germline CDR1 reads WSHSY; CDR2 reads SAAADI. The J segment lost 0 bases and the V segment lost 0 bases, leaving 6 bases of the junction unmatched. The CDR3 coding sequence is TGCGCCAGCAGTGAGTCTCGGACAGGGTGGACTAACTATGGCTACACCTTC. Translated: CASSESRTGWTNYGYTF.

V is TRBV28 and J is TRBJ2-6; the D gene is possibly TRBD2 (6 bases). The length of the CDR3 is 16 residues. Per the germline V gene, CDR1 is MDHEN and CDR2 is SYDVKM. V was pared by 8 bases and J by 2 bases, with 16 bases between. CDR3 sequence (DNA): TGTGCCAGCGGGCGGGGCATTCGGACTGGGGCCAACGTCCTGACTTTC. It is translated as CASGRGIRTGANVLTF.

This clonotype was recorded a few times. The rearrangement links TRBV7-6 to TRBJ2-2; weak D call: TRBD2 (5 bases). There are 14 residues in the CDR3. Between the trimmed V and J ends, which lost 5 bases and 9 bases, there was a span of 16 bases. The germline V gene encodes CDR1 SGHVS and CDR2 FNYEAQ. In nucleotides, the CDR3 is TGTGCCAGCAGCCGAGAAGGAGGCCGGTGGGAGCTGTTTTTT. Protein: CASSREGGRWELFF.